This TCR beta chain was sequenced during a study of blood T cell repertoires in COVID-19. Whole-study context: Whether acute or convalescent, the COVID-19 samples came from the United States, Italy and Spain. From T cells, B-cell-depleted T cells, or PBMCs came the material, which was cDNA or gDNA.

Under the authors' procedure: Cell counts per sample came from amplifying reference gene primers. Here immunoSEQ multiplex PCR was the method, and the copy in TCRdb shows in-frame clones only, minus some. For V, J and clone size, that table is used; D and trimming come from the DNA. The sample consists of tens of thousands of clones, 65% to 80% of them appearing once. The CDR3 length is 13 residues. CDR1 and CDR2 (germline): MNHNY, SVGAGI (reference sequence). V was clipped by 6 bases and J by 2 bases; unmatched bases: 3. The sample was peripheral blood. This chain connects TRBV6-6 to TRBJ2-5; 7 bases line up with TRBD1. The clonotype comes from a human donor in a cohort sampled during active COVID-19. The CDR3 sequence: CASRKGQQETQYF. The CDR3 region has the DNA TGTGCCAGCAGAAAGGGACAGCAAGAGACCCAGTACTTC.